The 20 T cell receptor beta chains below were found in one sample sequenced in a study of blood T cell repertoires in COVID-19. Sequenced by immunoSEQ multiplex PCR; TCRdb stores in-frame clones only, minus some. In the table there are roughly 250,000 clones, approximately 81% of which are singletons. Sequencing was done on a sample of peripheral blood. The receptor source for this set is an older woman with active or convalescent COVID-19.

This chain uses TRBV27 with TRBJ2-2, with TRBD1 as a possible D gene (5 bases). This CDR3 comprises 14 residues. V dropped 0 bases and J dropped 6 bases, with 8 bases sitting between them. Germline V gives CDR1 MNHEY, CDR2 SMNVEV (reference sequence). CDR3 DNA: TGTGCCAGCAGTTTATCGATGGGGCCCGGGGAGCTGTTTTTT. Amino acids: CASSLSMGPGELFF.

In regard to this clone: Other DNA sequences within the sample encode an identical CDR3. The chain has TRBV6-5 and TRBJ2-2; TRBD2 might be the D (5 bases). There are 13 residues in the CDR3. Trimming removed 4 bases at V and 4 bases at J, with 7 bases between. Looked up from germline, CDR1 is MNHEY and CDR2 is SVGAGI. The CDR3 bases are TGTGCCAGCAGTTCGGCGGGCACCGGGGAGCTGTTTTTT. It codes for CASSSAGTGELFF.

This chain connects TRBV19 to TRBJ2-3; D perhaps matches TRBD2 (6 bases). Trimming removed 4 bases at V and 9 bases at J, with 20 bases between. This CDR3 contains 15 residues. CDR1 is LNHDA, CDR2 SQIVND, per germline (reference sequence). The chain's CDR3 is CASSKGQGGGFTQYF. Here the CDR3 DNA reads TGTGCCAGTAGTAAAGGGCAGGGAGGAGGGTTCACGCAGTATTTT.

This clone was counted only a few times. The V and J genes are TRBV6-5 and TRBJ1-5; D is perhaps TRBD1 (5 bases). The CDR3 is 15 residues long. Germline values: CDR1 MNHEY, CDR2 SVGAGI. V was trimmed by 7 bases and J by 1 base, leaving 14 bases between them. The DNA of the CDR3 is TGTGCCAGCATGCCCCGGGGGTTAAGCAATCAGCCCCAGCATTTT. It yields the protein CASMPRGLSNQPQHF.

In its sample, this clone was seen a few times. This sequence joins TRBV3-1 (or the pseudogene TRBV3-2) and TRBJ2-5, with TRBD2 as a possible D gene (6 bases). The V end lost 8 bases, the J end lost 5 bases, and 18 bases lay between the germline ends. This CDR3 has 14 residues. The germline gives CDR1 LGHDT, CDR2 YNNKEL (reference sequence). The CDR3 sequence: CASSHEWGRETQYF. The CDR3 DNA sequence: TGTGCCAGCTCGCACGAGTGGGGGAGGGAGACCCAGTACTTC.

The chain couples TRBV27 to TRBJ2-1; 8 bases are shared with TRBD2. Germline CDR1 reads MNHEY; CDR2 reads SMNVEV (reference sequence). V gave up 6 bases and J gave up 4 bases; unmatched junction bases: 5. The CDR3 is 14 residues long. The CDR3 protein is CASSRSGRYNEQFF. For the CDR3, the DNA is TGTGCCAGCAGCCGAAGCGGGAGATACAATGAGCAGTTCTTC.

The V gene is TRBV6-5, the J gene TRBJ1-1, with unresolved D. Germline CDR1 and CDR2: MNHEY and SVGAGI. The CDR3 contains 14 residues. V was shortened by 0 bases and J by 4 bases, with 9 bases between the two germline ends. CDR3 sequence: CASSYSERGTEAFF. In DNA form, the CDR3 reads TGTGCCAGCAGTTACTCGGAACGGGGCACTGAAGCTTTCTTT.

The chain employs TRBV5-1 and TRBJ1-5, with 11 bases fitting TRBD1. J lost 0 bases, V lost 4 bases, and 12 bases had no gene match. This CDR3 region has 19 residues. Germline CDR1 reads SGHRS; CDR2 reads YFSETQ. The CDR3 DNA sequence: TGCGCCAGCAGCCCCACCGGGACAGGGGGGTCCTATAGCAATCAGCCCCAGCATTTT. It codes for CASSPTGTGGSYSNQPQHF.

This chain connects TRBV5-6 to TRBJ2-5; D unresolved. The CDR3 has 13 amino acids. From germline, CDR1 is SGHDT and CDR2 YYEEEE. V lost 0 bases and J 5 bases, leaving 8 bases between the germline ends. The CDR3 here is CASSLAPEETQYF. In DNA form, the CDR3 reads TGTGCCAGCAGCTTGGCGCCTGAGGAGACCCAGTACTTC. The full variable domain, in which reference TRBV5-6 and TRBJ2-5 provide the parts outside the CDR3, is DAGVTQSPTHLIKTRGQQVTLRCSPKSGHDTVSWYQQALGQGPQFIFQYYEEEERQRGNFPDRFSGHQFPNYSSELNVNALLLGDSALYLCASSLAPEETQYFGPGTRLLVL.

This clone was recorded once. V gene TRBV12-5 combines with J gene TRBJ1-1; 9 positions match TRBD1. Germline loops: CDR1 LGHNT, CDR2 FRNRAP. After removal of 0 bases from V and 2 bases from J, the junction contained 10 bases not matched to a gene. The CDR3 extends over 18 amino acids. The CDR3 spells CASGLVRGSGQGNTEAFF. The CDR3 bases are TGTGCTAGTGGTTTGGTAAGAGGATCGGGACAGGGCAACACTGAAGCTTTCTTT.

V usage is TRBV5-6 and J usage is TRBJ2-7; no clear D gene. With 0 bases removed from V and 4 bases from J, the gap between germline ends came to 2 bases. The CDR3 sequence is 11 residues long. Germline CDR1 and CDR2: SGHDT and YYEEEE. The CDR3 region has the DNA TGTGCCAGCAGCTTGGCTTACGAGCAGTACTTC. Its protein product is CASSLAYEQYF.

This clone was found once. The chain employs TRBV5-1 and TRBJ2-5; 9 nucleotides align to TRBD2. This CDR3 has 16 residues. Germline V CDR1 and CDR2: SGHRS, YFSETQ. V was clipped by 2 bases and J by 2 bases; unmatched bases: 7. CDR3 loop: CASSFAQRGAQETQYF. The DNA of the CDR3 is TGCGCCAGCAGCTTCGCCCAGCGGGGGGCACAAGAGACCCAGTACTTC.

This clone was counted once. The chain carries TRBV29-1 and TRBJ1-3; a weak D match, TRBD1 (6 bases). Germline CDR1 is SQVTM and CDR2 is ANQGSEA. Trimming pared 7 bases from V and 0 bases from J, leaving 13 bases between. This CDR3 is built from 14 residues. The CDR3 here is CSGLDSYSGNTIYF. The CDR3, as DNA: TGCAGCGGGCTGGACAGCTACTCTGGAAACACCATATATTTT.

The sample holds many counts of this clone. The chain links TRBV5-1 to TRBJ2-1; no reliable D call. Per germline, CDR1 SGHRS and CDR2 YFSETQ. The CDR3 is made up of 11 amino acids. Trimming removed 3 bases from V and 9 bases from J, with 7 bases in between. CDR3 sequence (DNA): TGCGCCAGCAGCTCTTATTCTGAGCAGTTCTTC. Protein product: CASSSYSEQFF.

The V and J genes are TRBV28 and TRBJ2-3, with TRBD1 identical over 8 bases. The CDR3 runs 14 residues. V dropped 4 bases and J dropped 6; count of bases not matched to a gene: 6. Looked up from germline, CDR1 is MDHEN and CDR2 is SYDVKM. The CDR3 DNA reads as TGTGCCAGCAGTTGGGGGACAGGCGTGGATACGCAGTATTTT. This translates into CASSWGTGVDTQYF.

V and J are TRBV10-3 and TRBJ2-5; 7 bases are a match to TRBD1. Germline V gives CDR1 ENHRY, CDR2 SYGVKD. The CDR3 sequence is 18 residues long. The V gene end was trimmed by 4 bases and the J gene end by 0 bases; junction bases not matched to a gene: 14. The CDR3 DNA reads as TGTGCCATCAGTGGGCCCACCGACAGGGAGAGAGACCAAGAGACCCAGTACTTC. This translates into CAISGPTDRERDQETQYF.

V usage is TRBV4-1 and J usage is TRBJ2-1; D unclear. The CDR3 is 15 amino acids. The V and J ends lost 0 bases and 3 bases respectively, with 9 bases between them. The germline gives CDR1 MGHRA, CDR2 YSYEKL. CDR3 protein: CASSQEARNYNEQFF. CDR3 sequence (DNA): TGCGCCAGCAGCCAAGAAGCTAGAAACTACAATGAGCAGTTCTTC.

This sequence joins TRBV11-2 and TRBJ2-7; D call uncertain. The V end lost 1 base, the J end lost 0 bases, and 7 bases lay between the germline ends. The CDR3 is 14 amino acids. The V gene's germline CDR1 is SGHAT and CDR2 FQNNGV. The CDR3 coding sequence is TGTGCCAGCAGCTTAGCCCGGTCCTCCTACGAGCAGTACTTC. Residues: CASSLARSSYEQYF.

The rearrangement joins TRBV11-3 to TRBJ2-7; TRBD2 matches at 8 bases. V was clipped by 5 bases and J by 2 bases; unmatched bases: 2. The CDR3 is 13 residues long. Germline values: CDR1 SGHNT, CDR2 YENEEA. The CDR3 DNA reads TGTGCCAGCAGCCCGGGGGGGACCTACGAGCAGTACTTC. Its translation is CASSPGGTYEQYF.

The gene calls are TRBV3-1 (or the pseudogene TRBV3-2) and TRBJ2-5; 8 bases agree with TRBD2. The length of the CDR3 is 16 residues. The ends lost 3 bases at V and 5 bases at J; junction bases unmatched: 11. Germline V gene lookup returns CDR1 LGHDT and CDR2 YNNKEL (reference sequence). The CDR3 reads CASSQQDRGGRETQYF. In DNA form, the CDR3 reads TGTGCCAGCAGCCAGCAAGATCGGGGGGGCCGGGAGACCCAGTACTTC.